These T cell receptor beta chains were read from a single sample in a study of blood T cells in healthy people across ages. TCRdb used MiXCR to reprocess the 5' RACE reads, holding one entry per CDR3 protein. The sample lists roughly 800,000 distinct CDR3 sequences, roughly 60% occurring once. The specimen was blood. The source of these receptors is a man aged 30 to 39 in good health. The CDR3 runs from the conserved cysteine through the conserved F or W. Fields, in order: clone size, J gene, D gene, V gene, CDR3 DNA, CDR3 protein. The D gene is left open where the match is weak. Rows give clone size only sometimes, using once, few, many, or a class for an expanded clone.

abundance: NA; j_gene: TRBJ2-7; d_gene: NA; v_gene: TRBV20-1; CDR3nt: TGCAGTGCTAGGGGGCAAGGGACTGGAGATCGGTACGAGCAGTACTTC; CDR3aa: CSARGQGTGDRYEQYF
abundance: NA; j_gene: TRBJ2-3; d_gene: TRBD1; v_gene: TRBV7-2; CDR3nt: TGTGCCAGCAGTCTTAGGGGGCTCAGCACAGATACGCAGTATTTT; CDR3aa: CASSLRGLSTDTQYF
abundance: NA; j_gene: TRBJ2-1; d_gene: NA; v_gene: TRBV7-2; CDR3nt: TGTGCCAGCAGCTTAATGGGAGGGGGGGCGCAAAATGAGCAGTTCTTC; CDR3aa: CASSLMGGGAQNEQFF
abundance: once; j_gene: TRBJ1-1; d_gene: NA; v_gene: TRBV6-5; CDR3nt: TGTGCCAGCAGTTACTTTAGGTCCACTGAAGCTTTCTTT; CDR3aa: CASSYFRSTEAFF
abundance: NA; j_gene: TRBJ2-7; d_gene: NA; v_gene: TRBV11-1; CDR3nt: TGTGCCAGCAGCTTAGCGATGACAGTGCAACAGTACGAGCAGTACTTC; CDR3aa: CASSLAMTVQQYEQYF
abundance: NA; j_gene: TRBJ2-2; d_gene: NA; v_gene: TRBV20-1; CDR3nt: TGCAGTGCTCCGCCCGGGGCCCCGAACACCGGGGAGCTGTTTTTT; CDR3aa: CSAPPGAPNTGELFF
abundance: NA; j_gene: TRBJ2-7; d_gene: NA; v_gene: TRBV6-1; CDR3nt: TGTGCCAGCAGTGAATTGGGGCACGAGCAGTACTTC; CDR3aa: CASSELGHEQYF
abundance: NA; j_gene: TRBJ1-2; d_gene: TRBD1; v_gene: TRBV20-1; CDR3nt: TGCAGTGCTAGGGTTGGGACAGAGATTTATGGCTACACCTTC; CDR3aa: CSARVGTEIYGYTF
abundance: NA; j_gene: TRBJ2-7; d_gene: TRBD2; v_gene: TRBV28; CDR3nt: TGTGCCAGCAGGGTTCGACAGCGGGAGTTCGCCTACGAGCAGTACTTC; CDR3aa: CASRVRQREFAYEQYF
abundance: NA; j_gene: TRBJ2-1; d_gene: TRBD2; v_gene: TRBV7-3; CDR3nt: TGTGCCAGCAGCCCCACCGGGACTAGCGGGGAGACCCAGTTCTTC; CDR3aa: CASSPTGTSGETQFF
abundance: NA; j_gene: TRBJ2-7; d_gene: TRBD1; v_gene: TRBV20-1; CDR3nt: TGCAGTGCTACCACAGGGGGGATTGGGCAGTACTTC; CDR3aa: CSATTGGIGQYF
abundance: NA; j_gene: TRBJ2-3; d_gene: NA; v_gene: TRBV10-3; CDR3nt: TGTGCCATCAGTGAGGTTCGACTAGGAGAAGGTGATACGCAGTATTTT; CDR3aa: CAISEVRLGEGDTQYF
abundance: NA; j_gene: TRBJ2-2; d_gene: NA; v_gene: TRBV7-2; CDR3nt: TGTGCCAGCAGCTTAGCCCCGGGGGCTGAGACCGGGGAGCTGTTTTTT; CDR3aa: CASSLAPGAETGELFF
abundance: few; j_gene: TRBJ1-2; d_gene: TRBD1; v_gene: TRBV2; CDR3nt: TGTGCCAGCAGCGTGATAGGGGGCAATGGCTACACCTTC; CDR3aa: CASSVIGGNGYTF
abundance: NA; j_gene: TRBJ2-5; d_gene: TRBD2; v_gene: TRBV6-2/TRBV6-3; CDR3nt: TGTGCCAGCAGTGACCCGGGACTAGCGGGGGGCGAGACCCAGTACTTC; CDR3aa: CASSDPGLAGGETQYF
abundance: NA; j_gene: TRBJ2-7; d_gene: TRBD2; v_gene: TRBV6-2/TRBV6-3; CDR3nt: TGTGCCAGCAGTTCCAAACTAGCGTACGTGCGCGAGCAGTACTTC; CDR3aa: CASSSKLAYVREQYF
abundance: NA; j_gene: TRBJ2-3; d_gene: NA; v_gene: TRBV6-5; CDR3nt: TGTGCCAGCAGTTTTGGCGGCAGGCTACGTTCAGATACGCAGTATTTT; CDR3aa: CASSFGGRLRSDTQYF
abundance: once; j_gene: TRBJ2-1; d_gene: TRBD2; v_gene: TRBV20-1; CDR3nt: TGCAGTGCTAGTGGGGGGACTAGCGGATACAATGAGCAGTTCTTC; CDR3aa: CSASGGTSGYNEQFF